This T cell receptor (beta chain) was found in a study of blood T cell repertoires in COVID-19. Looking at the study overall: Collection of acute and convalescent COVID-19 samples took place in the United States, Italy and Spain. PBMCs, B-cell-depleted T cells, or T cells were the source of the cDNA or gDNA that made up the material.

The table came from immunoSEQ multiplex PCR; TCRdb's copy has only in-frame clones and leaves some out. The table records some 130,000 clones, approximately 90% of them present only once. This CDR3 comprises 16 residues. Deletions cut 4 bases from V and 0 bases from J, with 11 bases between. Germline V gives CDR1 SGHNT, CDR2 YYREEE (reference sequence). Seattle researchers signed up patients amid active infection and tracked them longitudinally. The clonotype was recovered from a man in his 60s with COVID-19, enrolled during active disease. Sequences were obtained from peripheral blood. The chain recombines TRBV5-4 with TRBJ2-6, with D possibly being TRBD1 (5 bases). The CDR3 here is CASSPLQVSGANVLTF. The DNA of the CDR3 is TGTGCCAGCAGCCCTCTACAGGTCTCTGGGGCCAACGTCCTGACTTTC.